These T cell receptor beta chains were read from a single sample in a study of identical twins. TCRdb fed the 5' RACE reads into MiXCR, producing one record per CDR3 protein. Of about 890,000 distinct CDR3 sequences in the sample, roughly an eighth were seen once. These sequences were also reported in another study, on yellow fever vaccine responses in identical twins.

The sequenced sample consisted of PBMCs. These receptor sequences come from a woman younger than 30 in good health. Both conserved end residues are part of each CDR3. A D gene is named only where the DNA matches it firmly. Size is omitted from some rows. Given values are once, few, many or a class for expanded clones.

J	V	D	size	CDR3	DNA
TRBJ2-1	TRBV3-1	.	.	CASSPPTGVYNEQFF	TGTGCCAGCAGCCCCCCGACCGGAGTATACAATGAGCAGTTCTTC
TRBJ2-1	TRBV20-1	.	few	CSANSYNEQFF	TGCAGTGCTAATTCCTACAATGAGCAGTTCTTC
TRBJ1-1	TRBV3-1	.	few	CASSSRGAKNTEAFF	TGTGCCAGCAGCTCACGGGGCGCTAAAAACACTGAAGCTTTCTTT
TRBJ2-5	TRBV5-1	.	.	CASSLSLLRGSETQYF	TGCGCCAGCAGCTTGAGTCTGTTGCGAGGGTCGGAGACCCAGTACTTC
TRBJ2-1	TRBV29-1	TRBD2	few	CSVDWGRVHSYNEQFF	TGCAGCGTTGATTGGGGGAGGGTCCACTCCTACAATGAGCAGTTCTTC
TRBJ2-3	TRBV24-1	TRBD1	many	CATSDLGQGPNTDTQYF	TGTGCCACCAGTGACCTGGGACAGGGGCCAAACACAGATACGCAGTATTTT
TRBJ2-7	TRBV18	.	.	CASSPVGYEQYF	TGTGCCAGCTCACCCGTGGGGTACGAGCAGTACTTC
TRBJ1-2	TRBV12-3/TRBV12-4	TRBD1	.	CASSLTGGGYGYTF	TGTGCCAGCAGTTTGACAGGGGGCGGCTATGGCTACACCTTC
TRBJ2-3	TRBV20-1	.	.	CSATPPATDTQYF	TGCAGTGCCACCCCACCCGCCACAGATACGCAGTATTTT
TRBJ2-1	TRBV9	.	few	CASSVKVWGASYNEQFF	TGTGCCAGCAGCGTCAAGGTCTGGGGAGCCTCCTACAATGAGCAGTTCTTC
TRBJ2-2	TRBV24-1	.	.	CATSDREPGAGELFF	TGTGCCACCAGTGATCGGGAGCCCGGGGCGGGGGAGCTGTTTTTT
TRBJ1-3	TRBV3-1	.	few	CASGMGRRELRVSHTIYF	TGTGCCAGCGGGATGGGTCGCCGGGAGCTTCGGGTTTCCCACACCATATATTTT
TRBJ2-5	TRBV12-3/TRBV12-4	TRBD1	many	CASSLGTGETQYF	TGTGCCAGCAGTTTAGGGACAGGAGAGACCCAGTACTTC
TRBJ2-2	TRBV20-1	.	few	CSARPLGGVVNTGELFF	TGCAGTGCAAGACCACTAGGAGGGGTCGTTAACACCGGGGAGCTGTTTTTT
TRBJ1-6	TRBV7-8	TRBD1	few	CASCFGTGNSPLHF	TGTGCCAGCTGCTTCGGGACAGGGAATTCACCCCTCCACTTT
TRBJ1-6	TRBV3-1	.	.	CASSQGQVRSPLHF	TGTGCCAGCAGCCAAGGGCAGGTTCGTTCACCCCTCCACTTT
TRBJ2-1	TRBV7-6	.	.	CASTPAGSNEQFF	TGTGCCAGCACCCCCGCTGGGTCGAATGAGCAGTTCTTC
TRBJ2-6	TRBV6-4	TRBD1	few	CASSRRDRDNSGANVLTF	TGTGCCAGCAGTCGCCGGGACAGGGACAACTCTGGGGCCAACGTCCTGACTTTC
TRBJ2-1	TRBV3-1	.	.	CASSQAKGSSYNEQFF	TGTGCCAGCAGCCAAGCGAAGGGATCCTCTTACAATGAGCAGTTCTTC
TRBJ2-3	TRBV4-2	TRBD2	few	CASSRGLAGETSTDTQYF	TGTGCCAGCAGCCGGGGACTAGCGGGAGAGACTAGCACAGATACGCAGTATTTT
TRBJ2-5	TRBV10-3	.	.	CAISESNLRLAQETQYF	TGTGCCATCAGTGAGTCTAATCTCCGCCTCGCCCAAGAGACCCAGTACTTC
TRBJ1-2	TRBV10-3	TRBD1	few	CAISESLGTGEDFYGYTF	TGTGCCATCAGTGAGTCCCTCGGGACAGGGGAAGACTTCTATGGCTACACCTTC
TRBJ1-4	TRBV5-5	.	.	CASSFGDTVSNEKLFF	TGTGCCAGCAGCTTCGGGGATACAGTTTCTAATGAAAAACTGTTTTTT
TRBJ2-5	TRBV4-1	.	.	CASSQLGLAPKETQYF	TGCGCCAGCAGCCAGCTGGGGTTGGCGCCCAAAGAGACCCAGTACTTC
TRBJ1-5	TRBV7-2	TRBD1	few	CASSYQTGVMNQPQHF	TGTGCCAGCAGCTACCAGACAGGGGTCATGAATCAGCCCCAGCATTTT
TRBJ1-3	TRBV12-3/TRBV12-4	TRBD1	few	CASSSSGTGRNTIYF	TGTGCCAGCAGTTCCAGCGGGACAGGCCGAAACACCATATATTTT
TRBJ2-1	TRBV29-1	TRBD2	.	CSVRGRGKNEQFF	TGCAGCGTTCGAGGGCGGGGGAAGAATGAGCAGTTCTTC
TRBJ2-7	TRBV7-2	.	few	CASSPSGREQYF	TGTGCCAGCAGCCCCTCGGGGCGCGAGCAGTACTTC
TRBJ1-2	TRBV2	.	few	CASSDKNYGYTF	TGTGCCAGCAGTGACAAAAACTATGGCTACACCTTC
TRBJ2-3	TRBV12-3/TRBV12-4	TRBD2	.	CASSPRTSGRAGTQYF	TGTGCCAGCAGTCCGCGGACTAGCGGGAGGGCGGGTACGCAGTATTTT
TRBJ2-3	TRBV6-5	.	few	CASSYGSASTDTQYF	TGTGCCAGCAGTTACGGGAGCGCCAGCACAGATACGCAGTATTTT
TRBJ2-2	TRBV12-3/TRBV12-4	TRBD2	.	CASSSGLAGSWGGELFF	TGTGCCAGCAGTTCGGGACTAGCGGGGAGTTGGGGCGGGGAGCTGTTTTTT
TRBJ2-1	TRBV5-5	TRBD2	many	CASSLTSGGRSYNEQFF	TGTGCCAGCAGCTTGACTAGCGGGGGGAGGTCCTACAATGAGCAGTTCTTC
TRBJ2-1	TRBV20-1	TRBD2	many	CSAAGLANHNEQFF	TGCAGTGCAGCGGGACTAGCGAACCACAATGAGCAGTTCTTC
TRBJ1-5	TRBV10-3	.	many	CAISEADQPQHF	TGTGCCATCAGTGAAGCTGATCAGCCCCAGCATTTT
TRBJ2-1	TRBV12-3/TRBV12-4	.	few	CASSTGASSYNEQFF	TGTGCCAGCAGTACGGGAGCTAGCTCCTACAATGAGCAGTTCTTC
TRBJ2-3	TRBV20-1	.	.	CSARVGGSVFTDTQYF	TGCAGTGCTAGAGTAGGGGGGAGTGTGTTCACAGATACGCAGTATTTT
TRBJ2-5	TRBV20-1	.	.	CSAARPGHRQETQYF	TGCAGTGCTGCCAGACCGGGACACCGACAAGAGACCCAGTACTTC
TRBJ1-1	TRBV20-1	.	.	CSARWTENTEAFF	TGCAGTGCTAGATGGACGGAGAACACTGAAGCTTTCTTT
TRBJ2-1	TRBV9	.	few	CASSPRSGSYNEQFF	TGTGCCAGCAGCCCCCGGTCGGGCTCCTACAATGAGCAGTTCTTC
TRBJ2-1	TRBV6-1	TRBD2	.	CASRMGGNEQFF	TGTGCCAGCAGAATGGGGGGGAATGAGCAGTTCTTC
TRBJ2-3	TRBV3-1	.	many	CASSYRPTDTQYF	TGTGCCAGCAGCTACCGGCCCACAGATACGCAGTATTTT
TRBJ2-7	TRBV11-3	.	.	CASRTDRSYEQYF	TGTGCCAGCAGGACAGACAGGTCCTACGAGCAGTACTTC
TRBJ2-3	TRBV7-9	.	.	CASRGNRALGTDTQYF	TGTGCCAGCAGAGGGAACAGGGCCCTGGGGACAGATACGCAGTATTTT
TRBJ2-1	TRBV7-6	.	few	CASSRAGNYNEQFF	TGTGCCAGCAGTCGTGCGGGGAACTACAATGAGCAGTTCTTC
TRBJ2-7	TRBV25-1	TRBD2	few	CASRGLAATYEQYF	TGTGCCAGCAGGGGACTAGCGGCGACCTACGAGCAGTACTTC
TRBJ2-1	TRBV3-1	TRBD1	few	CASRDRVGINEQFF	TGTGCCAGCAGGGACAGGGTGGGAATAAATGAGCAGTTCTTC
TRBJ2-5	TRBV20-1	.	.	CSASKKETQYF	TGCAGTGCTAGTAAGAAAGAGACCCAGTACTTC
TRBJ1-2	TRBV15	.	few	CATSRDLGDGYTF	TGTGCCACCAGCAGAGATCTTGGGGATGGCTACACCTTC
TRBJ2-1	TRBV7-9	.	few	CASSLGATDDEQFF	TGTGCCAGCAGCTTAGGGGCGACTGACGATGAGCAGTTCTTC
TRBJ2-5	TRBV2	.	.	CASSESLRDEETQYF	TGTGCCAGCAGTGAGAGTCTCCGTGACGAGGAGACCCAGTACTTC
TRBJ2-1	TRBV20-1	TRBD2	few	CSAPAGTSGRAWGEQFF	TGCAGTGCTCCCGCCGGGACTAGCGGGAGGGCCTGGGGTGAGCAGTTCTTC
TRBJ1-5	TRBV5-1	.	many	CASSLASDQPQHF	TGCGCCAGCAGCTTGGCCAGCGATCAGCCCCAGCATTTT